This entry is about one T cell receptor (beta chain). Its antigen is currently unknown. The CDR3 is 13 residues long. Trimming took 2 bases from V and 3 from J, leaving 7 bases between them. The germline CDR1 and CDR2 sequences are LNHDA and SQIVND (reference sequence). This sample was included in a study of regulatory T cells in long-lasting Graves disease. Broader study findings: Favored usage of TRBV28, TRBJ1-2 and TRBJ2-5 was recorded in persistent disease. Clonotypes that were public and shared totalled about 2,500 in persistent patients versus 850 to 1,000 in new patients.

Time point reported: persistent/refractory GD, antithyroid drugs over 5 years with positive TRAb. The authors made the TCR library using RNA they extracted from PBMCs. Doctors identified Graves' disease using the American Thyroid Association guidelines. CDR3-region Arm-PCR and iRepertoire HTBI primers produced the TCR beta libraries. TCRdb called the multiplex PCR reads again in MiXCR, with one record for every CDR3 protein. This table has under 500,000 distinct CDR3 sequences, more than 20% appearing once. The sample consisted of peripheral blood mononuclear cells (PBMCs), taken when the disease was refractory, from a patient treated with antithyroid drugs. The sequence came from a female donor with Graves disease. V is TRBV19 and J is TRBJ1-1, with D hard to call. CDR3 DNA: TGTGCCAGTAGTATACAGACTTACACTGAAGCTTTCTTT. Its translation is CASSIQTYTEAFF.